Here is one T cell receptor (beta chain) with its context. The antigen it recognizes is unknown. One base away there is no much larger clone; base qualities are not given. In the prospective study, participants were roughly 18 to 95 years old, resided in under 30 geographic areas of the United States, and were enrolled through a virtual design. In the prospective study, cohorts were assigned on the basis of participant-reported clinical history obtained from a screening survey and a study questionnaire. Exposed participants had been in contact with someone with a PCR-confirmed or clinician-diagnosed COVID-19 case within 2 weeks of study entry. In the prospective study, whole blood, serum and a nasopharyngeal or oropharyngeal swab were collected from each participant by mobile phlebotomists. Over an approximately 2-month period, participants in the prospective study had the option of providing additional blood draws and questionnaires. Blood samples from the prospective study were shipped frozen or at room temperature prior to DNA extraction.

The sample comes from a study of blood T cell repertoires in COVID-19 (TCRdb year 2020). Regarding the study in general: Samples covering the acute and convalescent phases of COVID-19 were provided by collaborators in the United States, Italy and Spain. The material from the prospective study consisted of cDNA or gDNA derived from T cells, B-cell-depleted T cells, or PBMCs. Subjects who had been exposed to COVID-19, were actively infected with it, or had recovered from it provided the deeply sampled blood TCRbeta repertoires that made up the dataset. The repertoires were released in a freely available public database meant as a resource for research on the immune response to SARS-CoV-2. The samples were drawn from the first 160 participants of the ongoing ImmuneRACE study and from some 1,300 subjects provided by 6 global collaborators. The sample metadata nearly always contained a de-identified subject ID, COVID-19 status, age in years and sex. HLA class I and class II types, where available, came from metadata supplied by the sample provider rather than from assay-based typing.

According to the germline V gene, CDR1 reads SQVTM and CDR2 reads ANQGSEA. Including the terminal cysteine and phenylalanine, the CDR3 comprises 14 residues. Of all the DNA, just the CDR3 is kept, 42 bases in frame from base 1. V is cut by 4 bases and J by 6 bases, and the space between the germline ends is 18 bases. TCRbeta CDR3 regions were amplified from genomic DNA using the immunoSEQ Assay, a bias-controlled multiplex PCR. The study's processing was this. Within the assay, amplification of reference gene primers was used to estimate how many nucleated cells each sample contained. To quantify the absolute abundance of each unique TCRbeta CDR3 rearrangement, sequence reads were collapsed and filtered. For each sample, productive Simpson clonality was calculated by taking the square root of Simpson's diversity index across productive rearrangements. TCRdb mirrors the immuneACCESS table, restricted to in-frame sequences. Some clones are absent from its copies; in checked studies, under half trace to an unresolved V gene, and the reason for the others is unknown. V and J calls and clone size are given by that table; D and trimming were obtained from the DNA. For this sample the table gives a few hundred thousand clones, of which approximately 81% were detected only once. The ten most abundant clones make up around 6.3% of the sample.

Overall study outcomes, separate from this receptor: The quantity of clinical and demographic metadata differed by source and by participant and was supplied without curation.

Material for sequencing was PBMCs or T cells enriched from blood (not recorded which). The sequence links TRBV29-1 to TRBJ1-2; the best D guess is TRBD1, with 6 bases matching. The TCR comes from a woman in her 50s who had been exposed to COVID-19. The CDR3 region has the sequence CSVGAPGDYDGYTF. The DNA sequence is TGCAGCGTTGGTGCCCCAGGGGATTATGATGGCTACACCTTC.